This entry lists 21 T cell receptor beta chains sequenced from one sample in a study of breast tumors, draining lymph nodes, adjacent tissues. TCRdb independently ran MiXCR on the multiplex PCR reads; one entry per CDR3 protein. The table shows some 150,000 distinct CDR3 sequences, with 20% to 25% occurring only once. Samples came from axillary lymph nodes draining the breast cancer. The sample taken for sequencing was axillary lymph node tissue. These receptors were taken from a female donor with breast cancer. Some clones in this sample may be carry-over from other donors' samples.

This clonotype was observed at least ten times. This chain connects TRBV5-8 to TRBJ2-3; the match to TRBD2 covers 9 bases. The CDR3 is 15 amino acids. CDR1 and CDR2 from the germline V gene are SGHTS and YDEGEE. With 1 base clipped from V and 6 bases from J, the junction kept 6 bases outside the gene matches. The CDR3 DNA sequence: TGTGCCAGCAGCTTGCAGACTAGCGGTTACGATACGCAGTATTTT. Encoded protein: CASSLQTSGYDTQYF.

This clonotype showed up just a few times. CDR3 amino acids: CASSFGTLTGELFF. CDR3 nucleotides: TGTGCCAGCAGTTTTGGAACCCTCACCGGGGAGCTGTTTTTT. The rearrangement uses TRBV28 and TRBJ2-2, with D unclear. The CDR3 covers 14 residues. Trimming removed 3 bases at V and 4 bases at J, with 9 bases between. Per the germline V gene, CDR1 is MDHEN and CDR2 is SYDVKM.

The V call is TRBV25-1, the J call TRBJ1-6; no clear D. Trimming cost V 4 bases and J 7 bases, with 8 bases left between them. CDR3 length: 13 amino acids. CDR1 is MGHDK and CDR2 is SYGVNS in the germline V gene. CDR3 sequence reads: CASSGLPNSPLHF. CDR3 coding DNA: TGTGCCAGCAGTGGGCTACCGAATTCACCCCTCCACTTT.

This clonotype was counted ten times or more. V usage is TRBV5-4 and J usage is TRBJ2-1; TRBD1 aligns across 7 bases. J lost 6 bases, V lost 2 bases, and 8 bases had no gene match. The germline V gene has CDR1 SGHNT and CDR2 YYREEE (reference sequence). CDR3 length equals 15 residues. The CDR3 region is CASSFETGRTNEQFF. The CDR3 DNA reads TGTGCCAGCAGCTTTGAGACAGGGCGCACCAATGAGCAGTTCTTC.

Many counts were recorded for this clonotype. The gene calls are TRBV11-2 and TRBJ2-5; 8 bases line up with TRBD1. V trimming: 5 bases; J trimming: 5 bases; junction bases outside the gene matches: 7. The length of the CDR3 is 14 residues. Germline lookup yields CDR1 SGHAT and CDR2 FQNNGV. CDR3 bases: TGTGCCAGCAGCCGGGACAGGTTAAGTGAGACCCAGTACTTC. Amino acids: CASSRDRLSETQYF. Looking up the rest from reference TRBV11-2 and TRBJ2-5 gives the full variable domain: EAGVAQSPRYKIIEKRQSVAFWCNPISGHATLYWYQQILGQGPKLLIQFQNNGVVDDSQLPKDRFSAERLKGVDSTLKIQPAKLEDSAVYLCASSRDRLSETQYFGPGTRLLVL.

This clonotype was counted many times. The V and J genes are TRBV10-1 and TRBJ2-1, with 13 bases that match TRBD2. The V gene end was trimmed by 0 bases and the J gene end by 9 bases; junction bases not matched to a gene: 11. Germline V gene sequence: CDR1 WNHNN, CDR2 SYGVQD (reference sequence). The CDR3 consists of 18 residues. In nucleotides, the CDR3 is TGCGCCAGCAGTGAGTCGATGGAACTAGCGGGAGGGCCCCGTGAGCAGTTCTTC. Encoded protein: CASSESMELAGGPREQFF.

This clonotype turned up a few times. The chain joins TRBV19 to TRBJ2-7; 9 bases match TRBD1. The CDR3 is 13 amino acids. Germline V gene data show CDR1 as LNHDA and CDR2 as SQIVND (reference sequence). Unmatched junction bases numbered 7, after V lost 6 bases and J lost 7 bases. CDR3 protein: CASRAQGAQEQYF. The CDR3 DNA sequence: TGTGCCAGTAGGGCACAGGGGGCGCAAGAGCAGTACTTC.

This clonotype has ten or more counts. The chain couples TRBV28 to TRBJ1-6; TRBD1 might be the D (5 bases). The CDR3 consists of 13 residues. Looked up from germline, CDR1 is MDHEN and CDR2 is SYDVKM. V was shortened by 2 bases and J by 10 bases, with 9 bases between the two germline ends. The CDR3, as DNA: TGTGCCAGCAGTTTACCCAGGGACTCACCCCTCCACTTT. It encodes CASSLPRDSPLHF.

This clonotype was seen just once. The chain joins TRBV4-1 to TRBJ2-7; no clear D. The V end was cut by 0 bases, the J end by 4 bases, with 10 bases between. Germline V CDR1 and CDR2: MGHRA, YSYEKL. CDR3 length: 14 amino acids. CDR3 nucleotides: TGCGCCAGCAGCCAAGATTACGGCCTATACGAGCAGTACTTC. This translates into CASSQDYGLYEQYF.

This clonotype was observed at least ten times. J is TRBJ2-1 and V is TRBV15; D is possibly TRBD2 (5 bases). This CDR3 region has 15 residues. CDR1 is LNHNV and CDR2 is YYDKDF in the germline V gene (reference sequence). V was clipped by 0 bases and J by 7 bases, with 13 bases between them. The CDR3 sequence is CATSRDSLAENEQFF. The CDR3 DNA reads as TGTGCCACCAGCAGAGATTCCCTAGCTGAAAATGAGCAGTTCTTC.

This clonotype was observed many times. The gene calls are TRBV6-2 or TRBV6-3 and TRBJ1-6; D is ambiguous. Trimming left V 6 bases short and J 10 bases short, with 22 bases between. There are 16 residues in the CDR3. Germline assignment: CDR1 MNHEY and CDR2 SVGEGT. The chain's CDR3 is CASRDNIGNIPSPLHF. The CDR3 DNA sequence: TGTGCCAGCAGAGATAACATTGGCAACATTCCCTCACCCCTCCACTTT.

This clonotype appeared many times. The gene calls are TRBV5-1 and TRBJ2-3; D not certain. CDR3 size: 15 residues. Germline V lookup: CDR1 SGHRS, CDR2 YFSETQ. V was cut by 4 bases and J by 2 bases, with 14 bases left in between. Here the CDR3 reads CASSPDGYPTDTQYF. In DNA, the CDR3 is TGCGCCAGCAGCCCGGACGGATACCCCACAGATACGCAGTATTTT.

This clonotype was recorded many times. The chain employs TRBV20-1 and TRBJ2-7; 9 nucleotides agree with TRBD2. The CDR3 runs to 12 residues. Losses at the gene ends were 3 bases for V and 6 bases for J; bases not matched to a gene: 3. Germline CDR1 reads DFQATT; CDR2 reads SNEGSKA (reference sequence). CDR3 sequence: CSARPAGGEQYF. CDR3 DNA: TGCAGTGCTAGGCCAGCGGGAGGCGAGCAGTACTTC.

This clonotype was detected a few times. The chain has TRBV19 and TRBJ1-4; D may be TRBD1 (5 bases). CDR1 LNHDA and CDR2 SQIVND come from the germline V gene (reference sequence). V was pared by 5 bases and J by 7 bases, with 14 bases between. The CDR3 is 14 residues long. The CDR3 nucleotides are TGTGCCAGTAGTCCGGGGACGAGGAGTGAAAAACTGTTTTTT. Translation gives CASSPGTRSEKLFF.

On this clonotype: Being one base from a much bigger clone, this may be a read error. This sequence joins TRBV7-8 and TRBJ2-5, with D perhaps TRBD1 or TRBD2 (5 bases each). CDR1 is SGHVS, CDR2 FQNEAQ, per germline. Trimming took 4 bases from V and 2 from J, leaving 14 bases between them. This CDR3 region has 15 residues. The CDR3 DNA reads TGTGCCAGCAGCTCAGCGCAGGGACGGCAAGAGACCCAGTACTTC. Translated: CASSSAQGRQETQYF.

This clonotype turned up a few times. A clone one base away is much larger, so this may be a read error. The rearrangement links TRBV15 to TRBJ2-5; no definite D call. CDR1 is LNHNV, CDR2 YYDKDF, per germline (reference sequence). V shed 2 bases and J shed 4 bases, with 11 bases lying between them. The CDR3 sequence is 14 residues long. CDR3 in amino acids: CATSRSPRPETQYF. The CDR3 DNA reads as TGTGCCACCAGCAGAAGTCCTAGGCCAGAGACCCAGTACTTC. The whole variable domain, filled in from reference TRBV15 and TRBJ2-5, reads DAMVIQNPRYQVTQFGKPVTLSCSQTLNHNVMYWYQQKSSQAPKLLFHYYDKDFNNEADTPDNFQSRRPNTSFCFLDIRSPGLGDTAMYLCATSRSPRPETQYFGPGTRLLVL.

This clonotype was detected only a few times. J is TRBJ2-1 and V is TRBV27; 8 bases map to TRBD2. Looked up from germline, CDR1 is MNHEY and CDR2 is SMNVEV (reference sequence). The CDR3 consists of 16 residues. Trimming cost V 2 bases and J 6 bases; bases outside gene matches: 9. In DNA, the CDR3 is TGTGCCAGCAGTTTAGAGGCGGGACTAGGAGGCAATGAGCAGTTCTTC. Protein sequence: CASSLEAGLGGNEQFF.

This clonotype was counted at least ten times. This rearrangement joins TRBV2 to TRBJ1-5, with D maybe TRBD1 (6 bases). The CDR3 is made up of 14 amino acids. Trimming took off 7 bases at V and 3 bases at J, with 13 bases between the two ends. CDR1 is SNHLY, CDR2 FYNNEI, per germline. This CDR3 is CASTRAGVNQPQHF. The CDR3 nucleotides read TGTGCCAGCACGAGGGCAGGGGTCAATCAGCCCCAGCATTTT.

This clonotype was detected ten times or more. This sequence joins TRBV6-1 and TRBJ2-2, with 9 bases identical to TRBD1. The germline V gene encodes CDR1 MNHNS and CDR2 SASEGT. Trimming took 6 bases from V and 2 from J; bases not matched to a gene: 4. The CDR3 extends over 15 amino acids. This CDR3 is CASRGDRANTGELFF. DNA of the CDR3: TGTGCCAGCAGGGGGGACAGGGCTAACACCGGGGAGCTGTTTTTT.

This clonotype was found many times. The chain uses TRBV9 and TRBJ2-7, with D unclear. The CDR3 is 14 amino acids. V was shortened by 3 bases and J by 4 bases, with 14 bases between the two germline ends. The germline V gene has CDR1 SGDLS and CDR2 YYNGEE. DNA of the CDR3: TGTGCCAGCAGCGCCTCTGACACAACTTACGAGCAGTACTTC. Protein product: CASSASDTTYEQYF.

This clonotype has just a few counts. The CDR3 region is CASSQGGQGNGYTF. DNA of the CDR3: TGTGCCAGCAGCCAAGGGGGACAAGGGAATGGCTACACCTTC. The chain employs TRBV14 and TRBJ1-2, with D possibly TRBD1 on 6 matching bases. CDR3 length: 14 amino acids. The V end was cut by 1 base, the J end by 6 bases, with 12 bases between. Germline CDR1 SGHDN, CDR2 FVKESK.